Shown below are 8 T cell receptor beta chains from a single sample sequenced in a study of shared clonotypes between healthy human individuals. The assay was immunoSEQ multiplex PCR, and TCRdb's table has in-frame clones only and misses some. The sample consists of 2 million to 2.5 million clones, roughly 93% of them appearing once. Sequencing was done on a sample of naive CD4+ T cells from PBMCs. As to subset: CD45RA+ positively selected. The receptors were gathered from a young man in good health. Some clones in this sample may be carry-over from other donors' samples.

The sample holds one count of this clone. The V gene is TRBV2, the J gene TRBJ2-7, with TRBD1 identical over 9 bases. CDR3 size: 13 residues. The V segment lost 8 bases and the J segment 4 bases; nucleotides outside the gene matches: 6. CDR1 and CDR2 from the germline V gene are SNHLY and FYNNEI. CDR3 residues: CASSGTGRYEQYF. In DNA form, the CDR3 reads TGTGCCAGCTCCGGGACAGGGAGGTACGAGCAGTACTTC.

V gene TRBV7-2 combines with J gene TRBJ2-6; D not certain. Germline V lookup: CDR1 SGHTA, CDR2 FQGNSA. Trimming stripped 0 bases from V and 0 bases from J, with 12 bases between. The length of the CDR3 is 18 residues. CDR3 amino acids: CASSLAGRAYSGANVLTF. As DNA, the CDR3 is TGTGCCAGCAGCTTAGCGGGCCGGGCCTACTCTGGGGCCAACGTCCTGACTTTC.

This clone was recorded a few times. The chain has TRBV27 and TRBJ1-1, with TRBD1 matching over 10 bases. This CDR3 contains 12 residues. Germline lookup yields CDR1 MNHEY and CDR2 SMNVEV (reference sequence). The V segment lost 11 bases and the J segment 4 bases; nucleotides outside the gene matches: 4. The CDR3 is CAGGTGVTEAFF. For the CDR3, the DNA is TGTGCCGGTGGGACAGGGGTCACTGAAGCTTTCTTT.

V gene TRBV11-1 combines with J gene TRBJ1-1, with 8 bases aligning to TRBD1. CDR1 SGHAT and CDR2 FQDESV come from the germline V gene (reference sequence). The CDR3 contains 15 residues. After removal of 1 base from V and 5 bases from J, the junction contained 6 bases not matched to a gene. This CDR3 reads CASSLGQGALTEAFF. The CDR3 DNA sequence: TGTGCCAGCAGCTTAGGCCAGGGGGCATTGACTGAAGCTTTCTTT.

V usage is TRBV27 and J usage is TRBJ2-5; 12 nucleotides line up with TRBD2. J lost 3 bases, V lost 4 bases, and 9 bases had no gene match. This CDR3 is 17 amino acids long. Germline V lookup: CDR1 MNHEY, CDR2 SMNVEV (reference sequence). This chain's CDR3 is CASSSPRTSGGKETQYF. Here the CDR3 DNA reads TGTGCCAGCAGTTCCCCCAGAACTAGCGGGGGGAAAGAGACCCAGTACTTC.

V and J are TRBV28 and TRBJ1-1, with 9 bases aligning to TRBD1. V lost 6 bases, J lost 5 bases, and 4 bases stayed unmatched. The CDR3 is made up of 13 amino acids. The germline V gene has CDR1 MDHEN and CDR2 SYDVKM. Here the CDR3 DNA reads TGTGCCAGCAGAACAGGGGGCGGGACTGAAGCTTTCTTT. It encodes CASRTGGGTEAFF.

The chain joins TRBV11-2 to TRBJ2-3, with 8 bases identical to TRBD2. The CDR3 has 14 amino acids. J was trimmed by 3 bases and V by 6 bases; bases with no gene match: 5. Germline values: CDR1 SGHAT, CDR2 FQNNGV. This chain's CDR3 is CASRRQRETDTQYF. The CDR3 bases are TGTGCCAGCAGGAGGCAGCGGGAGACAGATACGCAGTATTTT.

The chain joins TRBV7-3 to TRBJ2-7; D tentatively fits TRBD1 or TRBD2 (6 bases each). Trimming took off 5 bases at V and 2 bases at J, with 16 bases between the two ends. The germline V gene encodes CDR1 SGHTA and CDR2 FQGTGA. This CDR3 region has 15 residues. Written as DNA, the CDR3 is TGTGCCAGCAGCCTAGGGTCGGGGGCAGCCTACGAGCAGTACTTC. It specifies CASSLGSGAAYEQYF.